This T cell receptor (beta chain) was obtained from a study of PD-L1 blockade in urothelial cancer. Germline values: CDR1 SNHLY, CDR2 FYNNEI. CDR3 length equals 12 residues. The germline V and J ends were trimmed by 5 bases and 5 bases, with 10 bases remaining between them. Here immunoSEQ multiplex PCR was the method, and the copy in TCRdb shows in-frame clones only, minus some. The sample includes approximately 52,000 clones, 65% to 90% seen only once; the top ten take 15% to 19%. Sample time point: pretreatment peripheral blood. The origin of this receptor is a man aged 65-85 years with urothelial cancer. The V and J genes are TRBV2 and TRBJ2-7; D gene ambiguous. The sample consisted of PBMCs, taken around atezolizumab (anti-PD-L1) treatment. CDR3 coding DNA: TGTGCCAGCAGTCCTCTACCCGACGAGCAGTACTTC. It specifies CASSPLPDEQYF. The whole variable domain, remainder taken from reference TRBV2 and TRBJ2-7, is EPEVTQTPSHQVTQMGQEVILRCVPISNHLYFYWYRQILGQKVEFLVSFYNNEISEKSEIFDDQFSVERPDGSNFTLKIRSTKLEDSAMYFCASSPLPDEQYFGPGTRLTVT.